A single sample gave rise to the 23 T cell receptor beta chains below, sequenced in a study of T cells in Graves' hyperthyroidism and ophthalmopathy. Amplification yielded TCR beta CDR3 regions, with RNA transcripts as the source. First-round RT-PCR targeting the TCR CDR3 was performed with the HTBI primer set. TCRdb reprocessed the multiplex PCR reads with MiXCR, giving one entry per CDR3 protein. The repertoire holds under 400,000 distinct CDR3 sequences, 25% seen once, with around four fifths in the top ten. Material for sequencing was blood. All receptors come from a man aged 45-65 years with Graves' hyperthyroidism.

The V gene is TRBV19, the J gene TRBJ2-3, with 8 bases matching TRBD1. The J segment lost 5 bases and the V segment lost 3 bases, leaving 4 bases of the junction unmatched. Germline CDR1 reads LNHDA; CDR2 reads SQIVND (reference sequence). This CDR3 contains 14 residues. DNA for the CDR3: TGTGCCAGTAGTATCGGACAGGGTATAGATACGCAGTATTTT. It translates to CASSIGQGIDTQYF.

The chain recombines TRBV6-2 or TRBV6-3 with TRBJ2-1; D is unclear. CDR3 length equals 15 residues. Germline V CDR1 and CDR2: MNHEY, SVGEGT. Trimming stripped 1 base from V and 4 bases from J, with 11 bases between. CDR3 nucleotide sequence: TGTGCCAGCAGTTACTTTGTGGGTAGATACAATGAGCAGTTCTTC. Protein: CASSYFVGRYNEQFF.

The chain links TRBV19 to TRBJ2-2, with 8 nucleotides matching TRBD1. The length of the CDR3 is 17 residues. The V segment lost 5 bases and the J segment 0 bases; nucleotides outside the gene matches: 8. Germline V gives CDR1 LNHDA, CDR2 SQIVND (reference sequence). The CDR3 loop is CASSAGTGGANTGELFF. As DNA, the CDR3 is TGTGCCAGTAGTGCCGGGACAGGCGGCGCGAACACCGGGGAGCTGTTTTTT. Together with reference TRBV19 and TRBJ2-2, the CDR3 gives the full variable domain: DGGITQSPKYLFRKEGQNVTLSCEQNLNHDAMYWYRQDPGQGLRLIYYSQIVNDFQKGDIAEGYSVSREKKESFPLTVTSAQKNPTAFYLCASSAGTGGANTGELFFGEGSRLTVL.

This clonotype was found a few times. The DNA of the CDR3 is TGTGCCAGCAGCAAGTACGAAGGTGAAGCTTTCTTT. This translates into CASSKYEGEAFF. The V call is TRBV6-1, the J call TRBJ1-1; D unresolved. With 6 bases removed from V and 7 bases from J, the gap between germline ends came to 12 bases. The CDR3 spans 12 residues. The germline CDR1 and CDR2 sequences are MNHNS and SASEGT.

This clonotype showed up just a few times. This chain connects TRBV12-3 or TRBV12-4 to TRBJ1-1; unclear D gene. V lost 7 bases, J lost 11 bases, and 20 bases lay in between. This CDR3 contains 13 residues. CDR3 protein: CASTSATGDSAFF. The CDR3 nucleotides read TGTGCCAGCACCTCGGCGACCGGGGATAGCGCTTTCTTT.

This clonotype turned up a few times. CDR3 amino acids: CASSPTSGSNGELFF. The CDR3 DNA is TGTGCCAGCAGTCCGACTAGCGGGAGTAACGGGGAGCTGTTTTTT. V and J are TRBV12-3 or TRBV12-4 and TRBJ2-2; TRBD2 matches 12 bases. V shed 5 bases, J shed 7 bases, and the junction held 5 bases outside the gene matches. The length of the CDR3 is 15 residues.

V usage is TRBV12-3 or TRBV12-4 and J usage is TRBJ1-5; D is uncertain. V was pared by 1 base and J by 3 bases, with 7 bases between. CDR3 length: 14 residues. The CDR3 DNA sequence: TGTGCCAGCAGTTTAGGACCCCTCAATCAGCCCCAGCATTTT. This translates into CASSLGPLNQPQHF.

This clonotype was recorded at least ten times. The V call is TRBV3-1, the J call TRBJ2-1; 7 nucleotides match TRBD1. CDR1 is LGHDT and CDR2 is YNNKEL in the germline V gene (reference sequence). Unmatched junction bases numbered 6, after V lost 4 bases and J lost 9 bases. CDR3 size: 13 residues. CDR3 in amino acids: CASSPTGFGEQFF. In nucleotides, the CDR3 is TGTGCCAGCAGCCCGACAGGGTTCGGTGAGCAGTTCTTC.

This clonotype occurred a few times. The chain combines TRBV15 with TRBJ2-1, with D uncertain. V was cut by 6 bases and J by 0 bases, with 15 bases left in between. Per germline, CDR1 LNHNV and CDR2 YYDKDF (reference sequence). The CDR3 runs to 16 residues. The chain's CDR3 is CATSGGATSSYNEQFF. The DNA for the CDR3 is TGTGCCACCAGTGGTGGAGCGACGAGCTCCTACAATGAGCAGTTCTTC.

The chain couples TRBV7-9 to TRBJ1-1; D call uncertain. Trimming shortened V by 5 bases and J by 6 bases, and 4 bases separated the two germline ends. Per the germline V gene, CDR1 is SEHNR and CDR2 is FQNEAQ (reference sequence). CDR3 length: 10 amino acids. The DNA for the CDR3 is TGTGCCAGCAGCAAAGCTGAAGCTTTCTTT. Translating it yields CASSKAEAFF.

J is TRBJ1-5 and V is TRBV6-5; D perhaps matches TRBD1 (5 bases). The V gene lost 2 bases and the J gene lost 1 base, with 9 bases spanning the gap. The length of the CDR3 is 15 residues. CDR1 is MNHEY and CDR2 is SVGAGI in the germline V gene. CDR3 sequence: CASSYGGRSNQPQHF. In nucleotides, the CDR3 is TGTGCCAGCAGTTACGGGGGAAGGAGCAATCAGCCCCAGCATTTT.

The chain has TRBV4-1 and TRBJ2-2; the D is unclear. V was trimmed by 1 base and J by 4 bases, leaving 10 bases between them. In germline, CDR1 is MGHRA, CDR2 YSYEKL. This CDR3 spans 15 amino acids. The CDR3, as DNA: TGCGCCAGCAGCCAAGCGGCTATCGCCACCGGGGAGCTGTTTTTT. This codes for CASSQAAIATGELFF.

On this clonotype: A much larger clone is a single base away; this may be a read error. J is TRBJ1-1 and V is TRBV12-3 or TRBV12-4; 7 nucleotides match TRBD1. This CDR3 has 12 residues. J was trimmed by 5 bases and V by 6 bases; bases with no gene match: 3. The CDR3 here is CASRRQGTEAFF. CDR3 sequence (DNA): TGTGCCAGCAGACGACAGGGAACTGAAGCTTTCTTT.

CDR3 sequence (DNA): TGTGCCAGCAGTTTAGAGGCTAGCGGGAGGGGCAATGAGCAGTTCTTC. This sequence encodes CASSLEASGRGNEQFF. The chain links TRBV28 to TRBJ2-1; 12 bases match TRBD2. Germline V gene data show CDR1 as MDHEN and CDR2 as SYDVKM. This CDR3 comprises 16 residues. Trimming cost V 2 bases and J 6 bases; bases outside gene matches: 5.

CDR3 bases: TGTGCCAGCAGCTTCCTTGGAGTTAATGAAAAACTGTTTTTT. Residues: CASSFLGVNEKLFF. The chain recombines TRBV5-8 with TRBJ1-4, with no clear D. The CDR3 extends over 14 amino acids. Germline V gives CDR1 SGHTS, CDR2 YDEGEE. V lost 2 bases and J 4 bases, leaving 9 bases between the germline ends.

This clonotype was picked up a small number of times. The rearrangement uses TRBV12-3 or TRBV12-4 and TRBJ2-3, with TRBD2 as a possible D gene (7 bases). V shed 5 bases and J shed 3 bases, with 21 bases lying between them. The CDR3 spans 17 residues. CDR3 region: CASSPAEGGQETDTQYF. CDR3 bases: TGTGCCAGCAGTCCGGCCGAGGGGGGGCAAGAGACAGATACGCAGTATTTT.

This rearrangement joins TRBV5-1 to TRBJ2-1; D possibly corresponds to TRBD1 (6 bases). The CDR3 has 15 residues. Trimming took 1 base from V and 4 from J, leaving 12 bases between them. From germline, CDR1 is SGHRS and CDR2 YFSETQ. The CDR3 loop is CASSLYGTPYNEQFF. The CDR3 DNA follows: TGCGCCAGCAGCTTGTACGGGACACCTTACAATGAGCAGTTCTTC.

J is TRBJ2-7 and V is TRBV29-1, with D perhaps TRBD1 (6 bases). This CDR3 is 14 amino acids long. Between the trimmed V and J ends, which lost 0 bases and 5 bases, there was a span of 14 bases. Germline assignment: CDR1 SQVTM and CDR2 ANQGSEA. The CDR3, as DNA: TGCAGCGTTGAAGATCGGGCCAGGGGAGACGAGCAGTACTTC. Translating it yields CSVEDRARGDEQYF.

This rearrangement joins TRBV2 to TRBJ1-6; D might be TRBD1 (5 bases). Germline CDR1 is SNHLY and CDR2 is FYNNEI. The CDR3 has 13 residues. The ends were cut back, 4 bases at V and 10 bases at J, with 11 bases in the middle. In DNA, the CDR3 is TGTGCCAGCAGTGTACGGGGGGAATCACCCCTCCACTTT. This sequence encodes CASSVRGESPLHF.

There are a few counts of this clonotype. This chain uses TRBV29-1 with TRBJ2-3, with 9 bases lining up with TRBD2. Germline CDR1 and CDR2: SQVTM and ANQGSEA. V lost 7 bases and J lost 4; bases outside the gene matches: 12. The CDR3 covers 15 residues. CDR3 DNA: TGCAGCGCTACCCTCTCTAGCGGGAAGCCAGATACGCAGTATTTT. It translates to CSATLSSGKPDTQYF.

This clonotype was seen many times. The V gene is TRBV12-3 or TRBV12-4, the J gene TRBJ2-7; TRBD1 aligns across 7 bases. CDR3 length: 15 residues. Trimming removed 6 bases from V and 1 base from J; junction bases left unmatched: 9. This chain's CDR3 is CASSHTGAGSYEQYF. The CDR3 DNA reads as TGTGCCAGCAGCCACACAGGGGCAGGGTCCTACGAGCAGTACTTC.

V usage is TRBV6-2 or TRBV6-3 and J usage is TRBJ2-1; D possibly uses TRBD1 or TRBD2 (5 bases each). The V end lost 7 bases, the J end lost 0 bases, and 16 bases lay between the germline ends. CDR3 length: 16 amino acids. Germline values: CDR1 MNHEY, CDR2 SVGEGT. CDR3 DNA: TGTGCCAGCAAAGTGGGGAGACAGAGCTCCTACAATGAGCAGTTCTTC. The encoded protein is CASKVGRQSSYNEQFF.

The CDR3 region has the DNA TGTGCCAGCAGCCAATCTTTGGGTGGCTACACCTTC. Translating gives CASSQSLGGYTF. The V gene is TRBV3-1, the J gene TRBJ1-2; D unresolved. This CDR3 has 12 amino acids. The V end was cut by 2 bases, the J end by 7 bases, with 8 bases between. Germline V gives CDR1 LGHDT, CDR2 YNNKEL (reference sequence).